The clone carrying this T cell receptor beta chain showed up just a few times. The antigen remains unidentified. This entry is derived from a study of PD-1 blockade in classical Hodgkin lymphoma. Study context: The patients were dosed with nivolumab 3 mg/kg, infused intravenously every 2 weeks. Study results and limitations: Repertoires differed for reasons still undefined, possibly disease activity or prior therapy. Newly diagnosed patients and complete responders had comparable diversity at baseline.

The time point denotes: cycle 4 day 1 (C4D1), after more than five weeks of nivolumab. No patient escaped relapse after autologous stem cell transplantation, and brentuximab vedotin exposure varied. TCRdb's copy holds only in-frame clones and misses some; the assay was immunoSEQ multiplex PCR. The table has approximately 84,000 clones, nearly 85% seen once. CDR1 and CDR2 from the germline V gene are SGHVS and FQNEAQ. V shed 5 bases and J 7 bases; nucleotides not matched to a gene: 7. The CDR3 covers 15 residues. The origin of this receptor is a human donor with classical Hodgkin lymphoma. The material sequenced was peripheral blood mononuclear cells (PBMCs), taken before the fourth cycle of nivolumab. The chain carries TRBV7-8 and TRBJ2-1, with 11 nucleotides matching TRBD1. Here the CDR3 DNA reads TGTGCCAGCAGCCCCCGGACAGGGGGCTCGAATGAGCAGTTCTTC. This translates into CASSPRTGGSNEQFF. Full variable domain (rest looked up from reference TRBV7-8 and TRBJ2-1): GAGVSQSPRYKVAKRGQDVALRCDPISGHVSLFWYQQALGQGPEFLTYFQNEAQLDKSGLPSDRFFAERPEGSVSTLKIQRTQQEDSAVYLCASSPRTGGSNEQFFGPGTRLTVL.